This TCR beta chain originates from a study of cytomegalovirus exposure and HLA in healthy donors. Whole-study results and caveats: Through in vitro validation, three CMV-associated chains were shown to be specific for CMV antigens. Later analysis identified a missense DCLRE1C variant that was linked to TCR beta V- and J-gene trimming.

This clone has only one observation. The antigen is unknown. PCR employed 60 Vbeta and 13 Jbeta primers. Assay used: immunoSEQ multiplex PCR; TCRdb lists only in-frame clones, some missing. The sample records 150,000 to 200,000 clones, about 81% being singletons. V dropped 4 bases and J dropped 0 bases, with 12 bases sitting between them. Germline V gene data show CDR1 as LNHDA and CDR2 as SQIVND (reference sequence). The CDR3 has 15 amino acids. V and J are TRBV19 and TRBJ1-1; D may be TRBD1 (6 bases). The sequence was collected from a woman aged 30 to 39 in good health and CMV-seronegative. The specimen sequenced was PBMCs. CDR3 in amino acids: CASSTPQGMNTEAFF. The CDR3, as DNA: TGTGCCAGTAGTACACCACAGGGAATGAACACTGAAGCTTTCTTT.